The present T cell receptor beta chain was sequenced within a study of vaccination and CD4 T cells after COVID-19. General study results and limits: Convalescent patient numbers were relatively low, with no early post-infection timepoints. Convalescent patients gained a median approximately 90% of their reactive clones only post-vaccination.

Cultured CD4+ T cells had their DNA profiled by the Oncomine TCR Beta short-read assay. Each CDR3 protein is one row after TCRdb ran MiXCR on the PCR reads. Altogether over 11,000 distinct CDR3 sequences are present, roughly 30% being singletons, with the ten largest covering about a tenth. The length of the CDR3 is 23 residues. Trimming removed 2 bases from V and 3 bases from J; junction bases left unmatched: 27. Germline CDR1 and CDR2: SGHTA and FQGTGA. This clonotype occurred a few times. Its antigen is not known. Treatment denoted: approximately nine-day PBMC culture with coronavirus spike peptide pools or control peptides (ViraFEST assay).

The chain employs TRBV7-3 and TRBJ2-7; 11 bases match TRBD2. The sequencing used CD4+ T cells from blood, cultured in vitro, collected after SARS-CoV-2 vaccination. The TCR originated in a human donor who had recovered from COVID-19. CDR3 nucleotides: TGTGCCAGCAGCTTATACCCCACCCCAAAGACTAGCGGGAACTACGGACCACTCTACGAGCAGTACTTC. It codes for CASSLYPTPKTSGNYGPLYEQYF.